This TCR beta chain was captured by sequencing in a study of human T cells and chemical hapten exposure. Study background: Alopecia areata, totalis or universalis affected patients who were mostly female.

In the library, unique molecular identifiers were attached to individual cDNA molecules. Original data processing: A typical sample had roughly 91,000 TCRs, with about 23,224 to 750,000 overall. TCRdb used MiXCR to reprocess the RACE reads, holding one entry per CDR3 protein. TCRdb's processing, not the study's, gives the V and J calls here. The table has tens of thousands of distinct CDR3 sequences, roughly 9.4% seen once; the top ten hold approximately 7%. Stated time point: patch test 2, 6 weeks after DPC sensitization. Treatment specified: therapeutic diphenylcyclopropenone sensitization with weekly scalp DPC. Trimming shortened V by 2 bases and J by 1 base, and 9 bases separated the two germline ends. This CDR3 has 16 residues. Germline CDR1 SGHDN, CDR2 FVKESK.

The V and J genes are TRBV14 and TRBJ1-6; D perhaps matches TRBD1 (5 bases). The sample consisted of whole blood, taken in connection with sensitization to the hapten diphenylcyclopropenone (DPC). The origin of this receptor is a man aged 25 to 40 with alopecia areata. Some clones in this sample may be carry-over from other donors' samples. The CDR3 bases are TGTGCCAGCAGCCAAACCAGGGCATCCTATAATTCACCCCTCCACTTT. This codes for CASSQTRASYNSPLHF. Filled out from reference TRBV14 and TRBJ1-6, the complete variable domain reads EAGVTQFPSHSVIEKGQTVTLRCDPISGHDNLYWYRRVMGKEIKFLLHFVKESKQDESGMPNNRFLAERTGGTYSTLKVQPAELEDSGVYFCASSQTRASYNSPLHFGNGTRLTVT.